This TCR beta chain was sequenced for a study of vaccination and CD4 T cells after COVID-19. Treatment specified: roughly ten-day PBMC culture with coronavirus spike peptide pools or control peptides (ViraFEST assay). Investigators isolated CD4+ T cells by negative selection after less than twelve days of culture. Trimming took off 1 base at V and 0 bases at J, with 5 bases between the two ends. The CDR3 length is 14 residues. Germline-derived CDR1 and CDR2 are SGHNT and YYREEE (reference sequence). Comments on this clonotype: As yet, its antigen is unknown.

Sequencing of cultured CD4+ T cell DNA used the Oncomine TCR Beta short-read assay. MiXCR, run by TCRdb on the PCR reads, gives a single entry per CDR3 protein. The table lists about 6,500 distinct CDR3 sequences, roughly 18% of them singletons. The chain combines TRBV5-4 with TRBJ1-3; no definite D call. This receptor was taken from a human donor who had recovered from COVID-19. The sample consisted of CD4+ T cells from blood, cultured in vitro. In DNA, the CDR3 is TGTGCCAGCAGCTTGAGTTTCTCTGGAAACACCATATATTTT. It yields the protein CASSLSFSGNTIYF.